Presented here are 21 T cell receptor beta chains from one specimen sequenced in a study of low-dose radiotherapy and immunotherapy resistance in tumors. With TRAV- and TRBV-specific primers, first-strand cDNA was made, covering the alpha and beta chains. A roughly 20-cycle PCR with a constant-region primer and V-primer adapter amplified TCRs. MiXCR, applied by TCRdb to the reads, yields one record per CDR3 protein. The sample has 13,000 to 15,000 distinct CDR3 sequences; more than 60% are singletons. The source is a human donor with advanced metastatic prostate, ovarian, gallbladder or colorectal cancer (not recorded which). This table probably holds off-target reads from a library built for another chain.

The V call is TRBV4-2, the J call TRBJ2-3, with 8 bases matching TRBD2. The CDR3 runs 16 residues. From germline, CDR1 is LGHNA and CDR2 YNFKEQ. Germline trimming cut 4 bases from V and 2 bases from J; bases unmatched to any gene: 8. The CDR3 nucleotides read TGTGCCAGCAGCCCCTTGATAGCGGGGTACACAGATACGCAGTATTTT. Protein sequence: CASSPLIAGYTDTQYF.

The V call is TRBV6-1, the J call TRBJ1-2, with a weak D call TRBD1 (6 bases). Germline assignment: CDR1 MNHNS and CDR2 SASEGT. V was clipped by 0 bases and J by 3 bases, with 11 bases between them. This CDR3 spans 15 amino acids. The CDR3, as DNA: TGTGCCAGCAGTGAAGCGCTGGACAGAGACTATGGCTACACCTTC. Translating it yields CASSEALDRDYGYTF.

This chain links TRBV5-1 with TRBJ1-2; the match to TRBD1 covers 8 bases. This CDR3 comprises 14 residues. The V gene end was trimmed by 4 bases and the J gene end by 4 bases; junction bases not matched to a gene: 6. CDR1 is SGHRS, CDR2 YFSETQ, per germline. The CDR3 region has the DNA TGCGCCAGCAGCAACCGACAGGGGTCCTATGGCTACACCTTC. Its translation: CASSNRQGSYGYTF.

This sequence joins TRBV4-3 and TRBJ1-2; D remains ambiguous. The CDR3 contains 15 residues. The V gene's germline CDR1 is LGHNA and CDR2 YSLEER. The germline V and J ends were trimmed by 0 bases and 2 bases, with 10 bases remaining between them. CDR3 bases: TGCGCCAGCAGCCAAGATCGGGCAGAAAACTATGGCTACACCTTC. Translated, it gives CASSQDRAENYGYTF.

CDR3 loop: CASSIDFSPLHF. In DNA form, the CDR3 reads TGTGCCAGCAGCATAGATTTTTCACCCCTCCACTTT. This chain connects TRBV7-2 to TRBJ1-6; D call uncertain. CDR3 length: 12 residues. V was cut by 5 bases and J by 9 bases, with 8 bases left in between. CDR1 SGHTA and CDR2 FQGNSA come from the germline V gene.

This clonotype was seen more than once but under ten times. The chain links TRBV19 to TRBJ2-3; TRBD2 aligns across 12 bases. With V trimmed by 5 bases and J by 3 bases, 9 bases remained unmatched. The CDR3 covers 17 residues. Germline V lookup: CDR1 LNHDA, CDR2 SQIVND (reference sequence). CDR3 in DNA: TGTGCCAGTAGTCCAACAGGGACTAGCGGGCGGACAGATACGCAGTATTTT. Amino acids: CASSPTGTSGRTDTQYF.

This clonotype has only one observation. The V gene is TRBV5-6, the J gene TRBJ1-4; D is uncertain. This CDR3 comprises 14 residues. Trimming removed 2 bases at V and 10 bases at J, with 15 bases between. Germline values: CDR1 SGHDT, CDR2 YYEEEE. CDR3 region: CASSLTTTGIKLFF. For the CDR3, the DNA is TGTGCCAGCAGCTTAACGACAACTGGAATAAAACTGTTTTTT.

This clonotype was recorded only once. V gene TRBV4-3 combines with J gene TRBJ2-7; TRBD2 matches 8 bases. The germline V gene encodes CDR1 LGHNA and CDR2 YSLEER. This CDR3 contains 15 residues. Unmatched junction bases numbered 5, after V lost 1 base and J lost 3 bases. In DNA, the CDR3 is TGCGCCAGCAGCCAAGGGACTAGCTCCCTCTACGAGCAGTACTTC. Its translation: CASSQGTSSLYEQYF.

V is TRBV5-4 and J is TRBJ2-7; TRBD2 aligns across 8 bases. From germline, CDR1 is SGHNT and CDR2 YYREEE (reference sequence). The J segment lost 3 bases and the V segment lost 4 bases, leaving 9 bases of the junction unmatched. CDR3 length: 15 amino acids. The CDR3 DNA sequence: TGTGCCAGCAGCCGACGCGGACTAGCTGGCTACGAGCAGTACTTC. Its protein is CASSRRGLAGYEQYF.

V gene TRBV19 combines with J gene TRBJ2-2, with D tentatively TRBD1 (5 bases). CDR1 LNHDA and CDR2 SQIVND come from the germline V gene (reference sequence). Trimming pared 5 bases from V and 4 bases from J, leaving 11 bases between. The CDR3 length is 14 residues. The CDR3 loop reads CASSYQGSTGELFF. CDR3 coding DNA: TGTGCCAGTAGTTACCAGGGATCCACCGGGGAGCTGTTTTTT.

The rearrangement joins TRBV12-3 or TRBV12-4 to TRBJ1-6; the D is unclear. Trimming removed 1 base at V and 11 bases at J, with 12 bases between. The CDR3 is 14 residues long. This CDR3 reads CASSLGWAYPPLHF. In DNA form, the CDR3 reads TGTGCCAGCAGTTTAGGGTGGGCTTACCCACCCCTCCACTTT.

This chain uses TRBV6-6 with TRBJ1-1, with D perhaps matching TRBD1 (5 bases). The germline gives CDR1 MNHNY, CDR2 SVGAGI (reference sequence). V was pared by 2 bases and J by 4 bases, with 8 bases between. The CDR3 has 13 amino acids. CDR3 loop: CASSYPGGTEAFF. DNA for the CDR3: TGTGCCAGCAGTTACCCCGGGGGCACTGAAGCTTTCTTT.

This chain uses TRBV12-3 or TRBV12-4 with TRBJ2-3; no firm D call. Trimming took off 6 bases at V and 1 base at J, with 8 bases between the two ends. This CDR3 is built from 13 residues. The CDR3 protein is CASRRTGTDTQYF. CDR3 coding DNA: TGTGCCAGCAGGAGGACCGGCACAGATACGCAGTATTTT.

This chain links TRBV20-1 with TRBJ1-3; D is ambiguous. V lost 3 bases and J lost 4, with 4 bases in between. The CDR3 loop spans 11 amino acids. Germline assignment: CDR1 DFQATT and CDR2 SNEGSKA (reference sequence). The CDR3 here is CSASAGNTIYF. DNA of the CDR3: TGCAGTGCTAGTGCGGGAAACACCATATATTTT.

This clonotype occurred once. The chain uses TRBV7-2 and TRBJ2-5; 14 nucleotides align to TRBD2. Germline loops: CDR1 SGHTA, CDR2 FQGNSA. The CDR3 runs 17 residues. Germline trimming cut 0 bases from V and 2 bases from J; bases unmatched to any gene: 2. CDR3 DNA: TGTGCCAGCAGCTTAGCGGGGACTAGCGGGGGTCAAGAGACCCAGTACTTC. Translation gives CASSLAGTSGGQETQYF. The whole variable domain, remainder taken from reference TRBV7-2 and TRBJ2-5, is GAGVSQSPSNKVTEKGKDVELRCDPISGHTALYWYRQSLGQGLEFLIYFQGNSAPDKSGLPSDRFSAERTGGSVSTLTIQRTQQEDSAVYLCASSLAGTSGGQETQYFGPGTRLLVL.

This clonotype was recorded once. The CDR3 loop reads CASSLMGDNEQFF. CDR3 nucleotides: TGTGCCAGCAGCTTAATGGGGGACAATGAGCAGTTCTTC. The chain employs TRBV3-1 and TRBJ2-1, with D possibly called TRBD1 or TRBD2 (5 bases each). The germline V gene encodes CDR1 LGHDT and CDR2 YNNKEL (reference sequence). The ends were cut back, 5 bases at V and 5 bases at J, with 10 bases in the middle. CDR3 length equals 13 residues.

The table lists this clonotype with a count of one. The V call is TRBV5-1, the J call TRBJ1-6; 8 bases agree with TRBD1. The CDR3 consists of 15 residues. Germline V gene lookup returns CDR1 SGHRS and CDR2 YFSETQ. Unmatched junction bases numbered 8, after V lost 0 bases and J lost 12 bases. CDR3: CASSLGGTGVIPLHF. CDR3 DNA: TGCGCCAGCAGCTTGGGGGGGACAGGTGTTATACCCCTCCACTTT.

The chain carries TRBV2 and TRBJ1-5; a weak D match, TRBD1 (6 bases). The V gene lost 7 bases and the J gene lost 3 bases, with 10 bases spanning the gap. This CDR3 is 13 amino acids long. Germline CDR1 reads SNHLY; CDR2 reads FYNNEI. In DNA, the CDR3 is TGTGCCAGCAAACAGGGAATCAATCAGCCCCAGCATTTT. Amino acids: CASKQGINQPQHF.

V usage is TRBV20-1 and J usage is TRBJ2-1; 9 bases agree with TRBD2. The CDR3 spans 16 residues. Germline loops: CDR1 DFQATT, CDR2 SNEGSKA (reference sequence). Trimming took 1 base from V and 3 from J; bases not matched to a gene: 7. The CDR3 region is CSARVPLAGIYNEQFF. The CDR3 nucleotides are TGCAGTGCTAGAGTTCCCCTAGCGGGGATCTACAATGAGCAGTTCTTC.

This clonotype was observed a single time. This chain links TRBV29-1 with TRBJ1-4; the match to TRBD1 covers 7 bases. This CDR3 is built from 13 residues. V was pared by 6 bases and J by 5 bases, with 6 bases of the junction left unmatched. Germline CDR1 is SQVTM and CDR2 is ANQGSEA. The DNA for the CDR3 is TGCAGCGTGAGCGGGACAGCAAATGAAAAACTGTTTTTT. Translation gives CSVSGTANEKLFF.

This chain connects TRBV5-1 to TRBJ1-1; a possible D gene is TRBD1 (5 bases). CDR1 and CDR2 (germline): SGHRS, YFSETQ. V lost 0 bases, J lost 4 bases, and 7 bases lay in between. This CDR3 region has 13 residues. CDR3 loop: CASSLGTGTEAFF. DNA for the CDR3: TGCGCCAGCAGCTTGGGTACAGGCACTGAAGCTTTCTTT.